This TCR beta chain was recorded in a study of blood T cell repertoires in COVID-19. In the study overall: Both acute and convalescent COVID-19 samples were obtained from the United States, Italy and Spain.

Method: immunoSEQ multiplex PCR; TCRdb's copy keeps in-frame clones and lacks some. Of 390,000 or so clones listed, roughly 90% are singletons. The CDR3 covers 15 residues. J gave up 10 bases and V 6 bases, and 13 bases lay outside the gene matches. Germline CDR1 and CDR2: SNHLY and FYNNEI. The specimen was peripheral blood. This TCR was sampled from a woman younger than 45 with COVID-19, enrolled during active disease. The gene calls are TRBV2 and TRBJ1-1; 11 bases line up with TRBD1. Here the CDR3 DNA reads TGTGCCAGCAGAGCACAGGACAGGGGGCCTAGCGGAGCTTTCTTT. Translated: CASRAQDRGPSGAFF.